This record looks at one T cell receptor beta chain sequence and its context. These data belong to a study of CD8+CD57+ T cells in acquired aplastic anemia. Genomic DNA was employed as the template in profiling TCR beta VDJ and CDR3. TCRdb reprocessed the reads via MiXCR and lists one record per CDR3 protein. The data hold around 64,000 distinct CDR3 sequences, with 50% to 70% observed a single time. The specimen sequenced was sorted CD4+, CD8+, or CD8+CD57+ T cells (not recorded which) from PBMCs. This clonotype was sampled from a human donor in good health, serving as a control.

This chain's CDR3 is CASSPPGGNNYGYTF. The CDR3, as DNA: TGTGCCAGCAGCCCTCCGGGGGGCAATAACTATGGCTACACCTTC. The rearrangement uses TRBV2 and TRBJ1-2; D perhaps matches TRBD1 (6 bases). Germline V CDR1 and CDR2: SNHLY, FYNNEI. The CDR3 extends over 15 amino acids. V gave up 6 bases and J gave up 1 base, with 15 bases separating them.